This TCR beta chain emerged from a study of blood T cell repertoires in COVID-19. Clones were sequenced by immunoSEQ multiplex PCR, and TCRdb holds only the in-frame ones, with some missing. The sample holds 360,000 or so clones, less than 90% seen once. Germline V gene sequence: CDR1 SGHVS, CDR2 FQNEAQ. The CDR3 totals 18 residues. The V gene end was trimmed by 4 bases and the J gene end by 5 bases; junction bases not matched to a gene: 18. The TCR sequence derives from a woman aged 25 to 45 who had recovered from COVID-19. This chain links TRBV7-8 with TRBJ2-7; TRBD2 agrees at 9 bases. The sequencing input was PBMCs or T cells enriched from blood (not recorded which). The CDR3 loop is CASSSETRGTSLPNEQYF. Here the CDR3 DNA reads TGTGCCAGCAGCTCAGAAACTCGGGGGACTAGCCTCCCCAACGAGCAGTACTTC.